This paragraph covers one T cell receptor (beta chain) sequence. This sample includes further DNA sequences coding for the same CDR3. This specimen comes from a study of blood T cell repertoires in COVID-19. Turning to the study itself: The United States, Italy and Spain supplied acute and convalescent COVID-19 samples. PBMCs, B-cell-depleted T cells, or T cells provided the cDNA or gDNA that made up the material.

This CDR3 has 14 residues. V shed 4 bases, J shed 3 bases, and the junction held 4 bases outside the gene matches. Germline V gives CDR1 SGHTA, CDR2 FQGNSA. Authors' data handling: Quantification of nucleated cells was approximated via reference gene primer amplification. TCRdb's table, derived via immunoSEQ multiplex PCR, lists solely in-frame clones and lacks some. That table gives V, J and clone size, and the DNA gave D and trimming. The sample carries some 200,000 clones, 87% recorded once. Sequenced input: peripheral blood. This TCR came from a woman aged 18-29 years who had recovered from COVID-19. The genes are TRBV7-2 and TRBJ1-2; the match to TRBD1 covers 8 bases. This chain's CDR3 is CASSSGQGDYGYTF. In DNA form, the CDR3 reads TGTGCCAGCAGCTCAGGACAGGGAGACTATGGCTACACCTTC.